Included here is one T cell receptor (beta chain) sequence, with context. A second PCR, run for about 6 to 12 cycles, used a sample-barcoded 5' primer plus a J-beta primer mix. TCRdb reprocessed the 5' RACE reads via MiXCR and lists one record per CDR3 protein. The repertoire holds roughly 1.5 million distinct CDR3 sequences, with around 40% as singletons. The V segment lost 5 bases and the J segment 8 bases; nucleotides outside the gene matches: 16. Looked up from germline, CDR1 is SQVTM and CDR2 is ANQGSEA. The length of the CDR3 is 16 residues. These data are taken from a study of blood T cells in healthy people across ages.

The sample was blood. The receptor's source is a woman younger than 35 in good health. The chain employs TRBV29-1 and TRBJ2-1; 9 bases agree with TRBD1. The CDR3 bases are TGCAGCGTTACGCGGGGGATGGGACAGGGCGGGGATGAGCAGTTCTTC. This gives the protein CSVTRGMGQGGDEQFF.